One sample yielded the 5 T cell receptor beta chains listed below, sequenced in a study of T-cell reconstitution after alpha-beta-depleted transplantation in children. The authors prepared the TCRbeta library with unique molecular identifiers. TCRdb ran MiXCR on the PCR reads and lists one entry per CDR3 protein. The table lists a few hundred thousand distinct CDR3 sequences, approximately 9.9% of them singletons. Sequencing used PBMCs from the stem cell graft donor, obtained from the stem cell graft. The receptors stem from a human donor who donated a stem cell graft to a child with SCID.

This clonotype was seen ten or more times. The rearrangement uses TRBV20-1 and TRBJ2-7; 8 bases match TRBD1. CDR1 is DFQATT, CDR2 SNEGSKA, per germline (reference sequence). The CDR3 extends over 16 amino acids. With V trimmed by 7 bases and J by 5 bases, 19 bases remained unmatched. The CDR3, as DNA: TGCAGTGGTATAATTCCCCTCAACAGGGGGTCTAACGAGCAGTACTTC. It specifies CSGIIPLNRGSNEQYF.

This clonotype was observed many times. V is TRBV11-2 and J is TRBJ2-7; maybe TRBD2 (6 bases). Trimming pared 3 bases from V and 0 bases from J, leaving 12 bases between. Germline values: CDR1 SGHAT, CDR2 FQNNGV. This CDR3 is 15 amino acids long. The CDR3 DNA reads as TGTGCCAGCAGCTTGGAGGGGCCCTACTCCTACGAGCAGTACTTC. It encodes CASSLEGPYSYEQYF.

In this sample, this clonotype turned up many times. This rearrangement joins TRBV5-1 to TRBJ2-6, with unresolved D. The germline gives CDR1 SGHRS, CDR2 YFSETQ. V was pared by 3 bases and J by 2 bases, with 6 bases between. The CDR3 length is 14 residues. This CDR3 reads CASSWAAGANVLTF. The CDR3 DNA is TGCGCCAGCAGCTGGGCTGCTGGGGCCAACGTCCTGACTTTC.

The table lists this clonotype with many counts. This chain links TRBV12-3 or TRBV12-4 with TRBJ1-5; maybe TRBD1 (5 bases). There are 14 residues in the CDR3. With 8 bases removed from V and 0 bases from J, the gap between germline ends came to 11 bases. Written as DNA, the CDR3 is TGTGCCAGCGGATTAGACAGTAGCAATCAGCCCCAGCATTTT. As protein: CASGLDSSNQPQHF.

The rearrangement uses TRBV4-2 and TRBJ1-2, with D tentatively TRBD1 (5 bases). The CDR3 is 15 amino acids. V lost 0 bases and J 4 bases, leaving 12 bases between the germline ends. Germline CDR1 LGHNA, CDR2 YNFKEQ. Written as DNA, the CDR3 is TGTGCCAGCAGCCAAGAACGGGGCCTCGTCTATGGCTACACCTTC. This translates into CASSQERGLVYGYTF.